These T cell receptor beta chains were read from a single sample in a study of T cells and copy number aberrations in small-cell lung cancer. Using immunoSEQ multiplex PCR, the repertoire was profiled, and TCRdb retains in-frame clones only, with some absent. The table records several thousand clones, roughly 82% of them present only once. The sample consisted of normal tissue next to the tumor. These receptors all come from a woman aged 45-59 years with small cell lung cancer. CDR3s include the opening cysteine and the closing phenylalanine or tryptophan. D genes are given only for firm matches. Only some rows state a clone size, as once, few, many or a class for expanded clones.

v_call	cdr3_length	d_call	clone_size	j_call	cdr3_aa	cdr3_nt
TRBV7-6	16	TRBD2	NA	TRBJ2-2	CASSPGTSGSTGELFF	TGTGCCAGCAGCCCTGGGACTAGCGGGAGCACCGGGGAGCTGTTTTTT
TRBV19	15	TRBD2	NA	TRBJ2-2	CASSMTGGVTGELFF	TGTGCCAGTAGTATGACGGGGGGGGTAACCGGGGAGCTGTTTTTT
TRBV7-9	12	NA	NA	TRBJ1-1	CASSPAFDMAFF	TGTGCCAGCAGTCCGGCTTTCGATATGGCTTTCTTT
TRBV7-9	12	NA	NA	TRBJ1-2	CASSFRLDGYTF	TGTGCCAGCAGCTTCAGGTTGGATGGCTACACCTTC
TRBV4-2	17	NA	once	TRBJ2-3	CASSPRTKRLLGDTQYF	TGTGCCAGCAGCCCCCGAACGAAACGACTCCTGGGAGATACGCAGTATTTT
TRBV6-1	12	NA	once	TRBJ1-1	CASRARNTEAFF	TGTGCCAGCAGGGCCAGGAACACTGAAGCTTTCTTT
TRBV6-5	16	NA	NA	TRBJ1-2	CASSYSRLGGNYGYTF	TGTGCCAGCAGTTACTCGAGGTTGGGGGGCAACTATGGCTACACCTTC
TRBV7-9	14	NA	NA	TRBJ1-4	CASSFGGGEEKLFF	TGTGCCAGCAGCTTCGGGGGGGGTGAGGAAAAACTGTTTTTT
TRBV2	12	NA	NA	TRBJ2-7	CASISTAYEQYF	TGTGCCAGCATCTCAACTGCCTACGAGCAGTACTTC
TRBV11-2	14	NA	NA	TRBJ1-1	CASSQLGGVTEAFF	TGTGCCAGCAGCCAACTGGGAGGGGTCACTGAAGCTTTCTTT
TRBV9	16	TRBD2	NA	TRBJ2-1	CASSDPAGEPRNEQFF	TGTGCCAGCAGCGACCCGGCGGGAGAGCCACGGAATGAGCAGTTCTTC
TRBV29-1	12	NA	NA	TRBJ2-1	CSVGLGNTRQFF	TGCAGCGTTGGACTAGGAAACACAAGGCAGTTCTTC
TRBV7-2	16	TRBD2	medium-sized	TRBJ2-1	CASSRGVSGTYNEQFF	TGTGCCAGCAGCCGAGGGGTTAGCGGGACATACAATGAGCAGTTCTTC
TRBV4-2	16	NA	few	TRBJ2-2	CASSQDWSLTSGELFF	TGTGCCAGCAGCCAAGATTGGAGTCTGACGTCCGGGGAGCTGTTTTTT
TRBV7-8	12	NA	once	TRBJ1-2	CASSGVGYGYTF	TGTGCCAGCAGCGGGGTTGGGTATGGCTACACCTTC
TRBV28	14	NA	NA	TRBJ1-4	CASSLSQLNEKLFF	TGTGCCAGCAGTTTATCACAACTTAATGAAAAACTGTTTTTT
TRBV13	13	TRBD1	NA	TRBJ2-5	CASSTGLSETQYF	TGTGCCAGTTCGACAGGGCTTTCAGAGACCCAGTACTTC
TRBV18	11	NA	NA	TRBJ2-2	CASSDTGELFF	TGTGCCAGCTCCGACACCGGGGAGCTGTTTTTT
TRBV19	12	NA	NA	TRBJ2-1	CASMKDNQVQFF	TGTGCCAGTATGAAGGACAACCAAGTGCAGTTCTTC
TRBV2	11	NA	NA	TRBJ1-1	CASSETWDAFF	TGTGCCAGCAGTGAAACCTGGGATGCTTTCTTT
TRBV2	13	TRBD2	once	TRBJ2-1	CTSGSESYNEQFF	TGTACCAGCGGGAGCGAGTCCTACAATGAGCAGTTCTTC
TRBV14	15	TRBD2	NA	TRBJ2-1	CASSQVLAFSNEQFF	TGTGCCAGCAGCCAAGTACTAGCGTTTAGCAATGAGCAGTTCTTC
TRBV21-1	15	NA	NA	TRBJ2-7	CASRMYWDMSYEQYF	TGTGCCAGCAGAATGTACTGGGACATGAGCTACGAGCAGTACTTC
TRBV7-3	17	TRBD2	NA	TRBJ2-5	CASSLLGLAGLKETQYF	TGTGCCAGCAGCTTATTAGGGCTAGCGGGTTTGAAGGAGACCCAGTACTTC
TRBV7-2	15	NA	NA	TRBJ2-1	CASSLGMLGTSLMFF	TGTGCCAGCAGCTTAGGGATGTTGGGTACTAGTTTAATGTTCTTC
TRBV4-2	15	TRBD2	NA	TRBJ2-7	CASSLSAGLQREQYF	TGTGCCAGCAGCCTTAGTGCGGGACTACAGCGCGAGCAGTACTTC
TRBV30	14	NA	NA	TRBJ1-1	CAWSLAGVVSGAFF	TGTGCCTGGAGTTTGGCAGGGGTGGTAAGCGGGGCTTTCTTT
TRBV5-4	15	TRBD1	NA	TRBJ2-7	CASSLRDRGPGEQYF	TGTGCCAGCAGCCTCCGGGACAGGGGGCCGGGTGAGCAGTACTTC
TRBV6-1	15	NA	few	TRBJ1-2	CASSAETGPNYGYTF	TGTGCCAGCAGTGCGGAGACAGGACCGAACTATGGCTACACCTTC
TRBV5-1	14	NA	NA	TRBJ2-5	CASSPRVGGETQYF	TGCGCCAGCAGCCCCCGCGTTGGGGGAGAGACCCAGTACTTC
TRBV5-4	11	NA	NA	TRBJ2-7	CASSRDYEQYF	TGTGCCAGCAGCCGGGACTACGAGCAGTACTTC
TRBV19	13	NA	NA	TRBJ2-3	CASSWTITDTQYF	TGTGCCAGTAGTTGGACGATCACAGATACGCAGTATTTT
TRBV11-2	17	TRBD2	once	TRBJ2-7	CASSLGPPLAGESEQYF	TGTGCCAGCAGCTTAGGGCCCCCATTGGCGGGAGAATCCGAGCAGTACTTC
TRBV28	13	TRBD1	NA	TRBJ2-7	CASSSTGGFEQYF	TGTGCCAGCAGTTCGACAGGGGGTTTCGAGCAGTACTTC
TRBV5-1	14	NA	NA	TRBJ2-7	CASRATRLDHEQYF	TGCGCCAGCAGGGCAACCAGATTGGACCACGAGCAGTACTTC
TRBV19	13	NA	NA	TRBJ1-2	CASSTRTGLGYTF	TGTGCCAGTAGTACCCGAACAGGGTTGGGCTACACCTTC
TRBV5-1	15	NA	NA	TRBJ2-1	CASSLDLGRNNEQFF	TGCGCCAGCAGCCTGGACCTTGGGAGGAACAATGAGCAGTTCTTC
TRBV25-1	10	NA	NA	TRBJ2-7	CATQYGEQYF	TGTGCCACTCAGTATGGGGAGCAGTACTTC
TRBV5-5	15	NA	NA	TRBJ1-3	CASSSGQSSGNTIYF	TGTGCCAGCAGCTCTGGACAGTCCTCTGGAAACACCATATATTTT
TRBV27	13	NA	NA	TRBJ2-7	CATSPGPAYEQYF	TGTGCCACCTCGCCGGGACCAGCCTACGAGCAGTACTTC
TRBV5-6	14	NA	once	TRBJ2-2	CASSLTGTTGELFF	TGTGCCAGCAGCTTAACGGGGACCACCGGGGAGCTGTTTTTT
TRBV30	16	NA	NA	TRBJ1-1	CAWSSGWSGRNTEAFF	TGTGCCTGGAGTTCAGGGTGGTCAGGGAGGAACACTGAAGCTTTCTTT
TRBV7-9	15	NA	few	TRBJ2-3	CASSLSGYSTDTQYF	TGTGCCAGCAGCTTATCGGGCTATAGCACAGATACGCAGTATTTT
TRBV5-1	15	NA	few	TRBJ1-1	CASSLDGRVNTEAFF	TGCGCCAGCAGCTTGGATGGCAGAGTAAACACTGAAGCTTTCTTT
TRBV9	13	NA	NA	TRBJ2-3	CASSLRHADTQYF	TGTGCCAGCAGCTTAAGACATGCAGATACGCAGTATTTT
TRBV5-6	16	NA	NA	TRBJ1-1	CASRTGMTGMNTEAFF	TGTGCCAGCAGAACGGGGATGACAGGCATGAACACTGAAGCTTTCTTT
TRBV2	16	TRBD1	NA	TRBJ2-6	CASSVTGFSGANVLTF	TGTGCCAGCAGTGTGACAGGGTTTTCTGGGGCCAACGTCCTGACTTTC